This T cell receptor (beta chain) originates from a study of shared clonotypes between healthy human individuals. Study background: The plates for each donor numbered three CD4 naive, three CD4 memory, two CD8 naive and one CD8 memory.

Germline values: CDR1 SGDLS, CDR2 YYNGEE. V lost 4 bases to trimming and J lost 3 bases, with 10 bases between them. The CDR3 contains 14 residues. Data came from immunoSEQ multiplex PCR; TCRdb stores just in-frame clones and leaves some out. The sample consists of a few million clones, 90% to 95% of them appearing once. Study observations and caveats: The sampled material consisted only of blood, and tissue repertoires are likely to differ. Sequencing depth was expected to affect clonotype sharing among donors.

This clone was picked up a small number of times. No antigen is known for it. Donors, without exception, were Caucasian adults residing in Nashville, Tennessee. Sequencing was done on a sample of naive CD4+ T cells sorted from blood. Noted subset: CD45RA+ positively selected. This TCR was sampled from a man aged 18 to 30 in good health. The rearrangement links TRBV9 to TRBJ2-2, with D perhaps TRBD1 or TRBD2 (5 bases each). Written as DNA, the CDR3 is TGTGCCAGCAGCTGGGGGTGGGACACCGGGGAGCTGTTTTTT. This sequence encodes CASSWGWDTGELFF.